Listed here is a single T cell receptor (beta chain). This specimen comes from a study of shared clonotypes between healthy human individuals. Into CD45RA+ naive and CD45RA-negative memory subsets, the CD4+ cells were split. Here immunoSEQ multiplex PCR was the method, and the copy in TCRdb shows in-frame clones only, minus some. The sample yields 850,000 to 1,100,000 clones, approximately 80% seen once. Looked up from germline, CDR1 is KGHSH and CDR2 is LQKENI. Trimming pared 2 bases from V and 3 bases from J, leaving 11 bases between. This CDR3 is 15 amino acids long. This sequence joins TRBV18 and TRBJ1-5; tentative D call: TRBD1 (5 bases). The sequence was collected from a man younger than 35 in good health. Some clones in this sample may be carry-over from other donors' samples. The sequenced sample consisted of memory CD4+ T cells from PBMCs. This sample's subset: CD45RA-negative fraction. The CDR3 here is CASSPETVDNQPQHF. Written as DNA, the CDR3 is TGTGCCAGCTCACCAGAGACAGTGGACAATCAGCCCCAGCATTTT.